Each of the 10 T cell receptor beta chains below was sequenced from the same sample in a study of lymphopenia after photon versus proton radiotherapy. TCRdb's table, derived via immunoSEQ multiplex PCR, lists solely in-frame clones and lacks some. The top ten clones hold about 9.3% of a sample with about 40,000 clones, about 86% of them seen once. This sample comprised peripheral blood, obtained from a patient treated with proton-based radiotherapy. These receptors originate from a woman in her 70s with pancreatic cancer. Some clones in this sample may be carry-over from other donors' samples.

The V call is TRBV7-9, the J call TRBJ2-1; either TRBD1 or TRBD2 may fit D (7 bases each). The germline V gene has CDR1 SEHNR and CDR2 FQNEAQ (reference sequence). CDR3 size: 17 residues. V gave up 5 bases and J gave up 0 bases, with 17 bases separating them. CDR3 in amino acids: CASSPREGAHSYNEQFF. The CDR3 DNA reads as TGTGCCAGCAGCCCCAGGGAGGGGGCCCACTCCTACAATGAGCAGTTCTTC.

This clone was seen a few times. This chain joins TRBV10-2 and TRBJ2-3; tentatively, D is TRBD2 (6 bases). V was pared by 10 bases and J by 8 bases, with 22 bases between. Germline V gene data show CDR1 as WSHSY and CDR2 as SAAADI. The CDR3 sequence is 14 residues long. Here the CDR3 DNA reads TGCGCCACCACGACTAGTACCCAAATCGCTACGCAGTATTTT. Encoded protein: CATTTSTQIATQYF.

Only one count was recorded for this clone. This sequence joins TRBV6-6 and TRBJ2-3, with 9 bases fitting TRBD1. The CDR3 spans 16 residues. CDR1 is MNHNY, CDR2 SVGAGI, per germline (reference sequence). V lost 6 bases and J lost 2; bases outside the gene matches: 9. As DNA, the CDR3 is TGTGCCAGCAGCCCGGGACAGGGAGCTTTCACAGATACGCAGTATTTT. Its protein product is CASSPGQGAFTDTQYF.

The V gene is TRBV10-3, the J gene TRBJ1-5; the D gene is possibly TRBD1 (6 bases). The germline V and J ends were trimmed by 2 bases and 5 bases, with 7 bases remaining between them. The germline V gene encodes CDR1 ENHRY and CDR2 SYGVKD. This CDR3 comprises 13 residues. CDR3 nucleotide sequence: TGTGCCATCAGTGAGAACAGGGATCAGCCCCAGCATTTT. Amino acid sequence: CAISENRDQPQHF.

The CDR3 loop reads CASSPPVAGGPREQFF. DNA of the CDR3: TGTGCCAGCAGCCCTCCCGTAGCGGGAGGGCCGAGGGAGCAGTTCTTC. This chain joins TRBV7-6 and TRBJ2-1, with TRBD2 matching over 11 bases. The CDR3 consists of 16 residues. Trimming removed 5 bases from V and 10 bases from J; junction bases left unmatched: 13. Per germline, CDR1 SGHVS and CDR2 FNYEAQ. Supplemented by reference TRBV7-6 and TRBJ2-1, the full variable domain reads GAGVSQSPRYKVTKRGQDVALRCDPISGHVSLYWYRQALGQGPEFLTYFNYEAQQDKSGLPNDRFSAERPEGSISTLTIQRTEQRDSAMYRCASSPPVAGGPREQFFGPGTRLTVL.

The chain couples TRBV19 to TRBJ2-7, with D tentatively TRBD2 (6 bases). With 3 bases removed from V and 1 base from J, the gap between germline ends came to 13 bases. This CDR3 has 15 amino acids. Germline V gene sequence: CDR1 LNHDA, CDR2 SQIVND (reference sequence). The CDR3 spells CASSISPAGSYEQYF. In nucleotides, the CDR3 is TGTGCCAGTAGTATTAGCCCAGCGGGTTCCTACGAGCAGTACTTC.

The chain couples TRBV6-1 to TRBJ2-7; D may be TRBD1 or TRBD2 (5 bases each). CDR1 MNHNS and CDR2 SASEGT come from the germline V gene. Deletions cut 6 bases from V and 5 bases from J, with 17 bases between. The CDR3 spans 14 residues. The CDR3 DNA sequence: TGTGCCAGCAGCAGGGACCAGCTTTGGGACGAGCAGTACTTC. Protein: CASSRDQLWDEQYF.

The chain carries TRBV7-6 and TRBJ1-1; possibly TRBD1 for D (6 bases). Trimming shortened V by 1 base and J by 1 base, and 7 bases separated the two germline ends. The V gene's germline CDR1 is SGHVS and CDR2 FNYEAQ. The CDR3 sequence is 14 residues long. CDR3 sequence: CASSLGRGNTEAFF. The CDR3 nucleotides read TGTGCCAGCAGCTTAGGCAGGGGGAACACTGAAGCTTTCTTT.

This clone has only one observation. The chain links TRBV10-1 to TRBJ1-3, with no clear D. Trimming left V 6 bases short and J 5 bases short, with 11 bases between. There are 13 residues in the CDR3. Germline V gene data show CDR1 as WNHNN and CDR2 as SYGVQD (reference sequence). CDR3 in amino acids: CASRGLGRNTIYF. The CDR3 DNA sequence: TGCGCCAGCAGGGGGTTGGGCAGAAACACCATATATTTT.

This clone was seen only a few times. The chain joins TRBV14 to TRBJ2-7; 9 positions agree with TRBD2. CDR3 length: 14 amino acids. V shed 6 bases, J shed 6 bases, and the junction held 9 bases outside the gene matches. Germline V gene lookup returns CDR1 SGHDN and CDR2 FVKESK. CDR3 nucleotide sequence: TGTGCCAGCAGTCAACCGGGACTAGCCAGCGAGCAGTACTTC. It encodes CASSQPGLASEQYF.